The 28 T cell receptor beta chains in this list originate from one sample, sequenced in a study of blood T cell repertoires in COVID-19. Here immunoSEQ multiplex PCR was the method, and the copy in TCRdb shows in-frame clones only, minus some. The sample yields over 150,000 clones, about 89% seen once. Sequenced: peripheral blood. These receptors were collected from a middle-aged man with acute or convalescent COVID-19.

The chain carries TRBV5-1 and TRBJ2-3; TRBD2 matches 8 bases. In germline, CDR1 is SGHRS, CDR2 YFSETQ. The CDR3 consists of 16 residues. V gave up 5 bases and J gave up 0 bases; unmatched junction bases: 8. The chain's CDR3 is CASRFLSGGSTDTQYF. The DNA for the CDR3 is TGCGCCAGCAGATTCCTTTCGGGGGGGAGCACAGATACGCAGTATTTT.

The chain joins TRBV5-1 to TRBJ2-3; 10 nucleotides line up with TRBD2. In germline, CDR1 is SGHRS, CDR2 YFSETQ. This CDR3 is built from 17 residues. V lost 0 bases and J lost 4; bases outside the gene matches: 8. CDR3 DNA: TGCGCCAGCAGCTTGGCCGTGACCAGCGGGGGGGCAGATACGCAGTATTTT. It translates to CASSLAVTSGGADTQYF.

This chain links TRBV4-3 with TRBJ2-2; 7 bases are shared with TRBD1. The germline V gene has CDR1 LGHNA and CDR2 YSLEER. V was clipped by 4 bases and J by 2 bases; unmatched bases: 7. The CDR3 has 16 residues. The CDR3 loop reads CASSLWGQTNTGELFF. CDR3 nucleotide sequence: TGCGCCAGCAGCCTGTGGGGACAGACTAACACCGGGGAGCTGTTTTTT.

Worth noting for this clone: Other DNA sequences in this sample translate to the same CDR3. The chain's CDR3 is CASSSTGGTEAFF. CDR3 bases: TGCGCCAGCAGCTCTACAGGGGGCACTGAAGCTTTCTTT. The chain uses TRBV5-1 and TRBJ1-1; 8 bases agree with TRBD1. Unmatched junction bases numbered 2, after V lost 3 bases and J lost 4 bases. CDR1 and CDR2 from the germline V gene are SGHRS and YFSETQ. The CDR3 totals 13 residues.

The chain is built from TRBV2 and TRBJ2-7, with no clear D. V lost 2 bases, J lost 4 bases, and 6 bases lay in between. The CDR3 is 12 amino acids. Germline V CDR1 and CDR2: SNHLY, FYNNEI. The CDR3 loop reads CASSESPYEQYF. The CDR3 DNA is TGTGCCAGCAGTGAAAGCCCTTACGAGCAGTACTTC.

CDR3 sequence: CASSRGLSNSGYTF. In DNA, the CDR3 is TGTGCCAGCAGCCGGGGACTTTCAAACTCCGGCTACACCTTC. The J gene is TRBJ1-2, the V gene TRBV5-8; D may be TRBD1 (5 bases). Germline CDR1 and CDR2: SGHTS and YDEGEE. This CDR3 is built from 14 residues. Trimming pared 4 bases from V and 8 bases from J, leaving 18 bases between.

This clone was detected a few times. V and J are TRBV5-4 and TRBJ2-7, with D unresolved. V gave up 3 bases and J gave up 4 bases, with 11 bases separating them. CDR1 is SGHNT and CDR2 is YYREEE in the germline V gene (reference sequence). The CDR3 spans 13 residues. CDR3 protein: CASSSELRYEQYV. Written as DNA, the CDR3 is TGTGCCAGCAGCTCGGAACTGCGGTACGAGCAGTACGTC.

The rearrangement joins TRBV6-5 to TRBJ1-5; possible D gene TRBD1, 5 bases. The CDR3 consists of 12 residues. The ends were cut back, 4 bases at V and 15 bases at J, with 16 bases in the middle. The germline gives CDR1 MNHEY, CDR2 SVGAGI. In DNA, the CDR3 is TGTGCCAGCAGTTTCTGGGGGAGGCCGCTGCATTTT. Its translation: CASSFWGRPLHF.

The chain uses TRBV29-1 and TRBJ1-2; D call uncertain. The CDR3 has 13 amino acids. Germline CDR1 is SQVTM and CDR2 is ANQGSEA. Trimming pared 7 bases from V and 2 bases from J, leaving 14 bases between. CDR3 loop: CSGEVTGNYGYTF. In nucleotides, the CDR3 is TGCAGCGGAGAGGTGACGGGGAACTATGGCTACACCTTC.

The V gene is TRBV19, the J gene TRBJ1-5; TRBD1 might be the D (6 bases). The germline CDR1 and CDR2 sequences are LNHDA and SQIVND (reference sequence). The CDR3 is made up of 16 amino acids. Trimming removed 5 bases at V and 7 bases at J, with 21 bases between. The CDR3 region is CASSGEDSRLRQPQHF. The CDR3 DNA follows: TGTGCCAGTAGTGGAGAGGACAGTAGGCTCCGCCAGCCCCAGCATTTT.

The chain couples TRBV9 to TRBJ1-6; a weak D match, TRBD1 (5 bases). The CDR3 is made up of 14 amino acids. Germline lookup yields CDR1 SGDLS and CDR2 YYNGEE. The ends were cut back, 1 base at V and 6 bases at J, with 8 bases in the middle. The CDR3 bases are TGTGCCAGCAGCGTAAGGGGACTTAATTCACCCCTCCACTTT. Protein: CASSVRGLNSPLHF.

The chain has TRBV12-3 or TRBV12-4 and TRBJ1-1; TRBD1 is a possible D gene (5 bases). The germline V and J ends were trimmed by 5 bases and 4 bases, with 11 bases remaining between them. The CDR3 consists of 13 residues. The CDR3 here is CASSLRVGTEAFF. CDR3 bases: TGTGCCAGCAGTCTCAGGGTTGGCACTGAAGCTTTCTTT.

The J gene is TRBJ2-5, the V gene TRBV5-1, with a weak D call TRBD1 (6 bases). CDR3 length: 16 amino acids. With 4 bases removed from V and 5 bases from J, the gap between germline ends came to 21 bases. The germline gives CDR1 SGHRS, CDR2 YFSETQ. The CDR3, as DNA: TGCGCCAGCAGCCCCCCGCCGGGACCTCAGGGGGAGACCCAGTACTTC. Translating it yields CASSPPPGPQGETQYF.

J is TRBJ2-1 and V is TRBV28, with 10 bases aligning to TRBD2. Germline V gives CDR1 MDHEN, CDR2 SYDVKM. This CDR3 has 15 amino acids. J lost 2 bases, V lost 4 bases, and 2 bases had no gene match. The CDR3 protein is CASSSGLAAYNEQFF. In nucleotides, the CDR3 is TGTGCCAGCAGTTCAGGACTAGCGGCCTACAATGAGCAGTTCTTC.

This chain links TRBV15 with TRBJ2-1, with D perhaps TRBD2 (6 bases). This CDR3 contains 13 residues. The V gene lost 4 bases and the J gene lost 7 bases, with 11 bases spanning the gap. Germline CDR1 reads LNHNV; CDR2 reads YYDKDF (reference sequence). CDR3 coding DNA: TGTGCCACCAGCAAAGTGGGGGGAAATGAGCAGTTCTTC. Protein: CATSKVGGNEQFF.

This clone was seen a few times. DNA of the CDR3: TGTGCCAGTAAAGACAGGGAATCTGGAAACACCATATATTTT. Its translation is CASKDRESGNTIYF. V usage is TRBV19 and J usage is TRBJ1-3, with 7 bases that match TRBD1. CDR1 is LNHDA, CDR2 SQIVND, per germline (reference sequence). The V gene end was trimmed by 7 bases and the J gene end by 1 base; junction bases not matched to a gene: 4. The CDR3 loop spans 14 amino acids.

V usage is TRBV2 and J usage is TRBJ2-7; D ambiguous. Per germline, CDR1 SNHLY and CDR2 FYNNEI. Trimming stripped 3 bases from V and 5 bases from J, with 8 bases between. The CDR3 extends over 12 amino acids. CDR3 loop: CASSEAADEQYV. The CDR3 DNA reads TGTGCCAGCAGTGAGGCGGCGGACGAGCAGTACGTC.

The chain is built from TRBV9 and TRBJ2-1; D is ambiguous. Germline lookup yields CDR1 SGDLS and CDR2 YYNGEE. The ends were cut back, 3 bases at V and 7 bases at J, with 11 bases in the middle. This CDR3 comprises 13 residues. CDR3 sequence reads: CASSASPVNEQFF. Written as DNA, the CDR3 is TGTGCCAGCAGCGCCAGTCCAGTAAATGAGCAGTTCTTC.

This chain links TRBV7-2 with TRBJ2-2, with D unclear. The V end was cut by 4 bases, the J end by 1 base, with 7 bases between. CDR1 is SGHTA and CDR2 is FQGNSA in the germline V gene. This CDR3 spans 14 amino acids. The CDR3 DNA is TGTGCCAGCAGCTCCGGTCTGAACACCGGGGAGCTGTTTTTT. Residues: CASSSGLNTGELFF.

The chain couples TRBV2 to TRBJ1-1; weak D call: TRBD1 (5 bases). The germline CDR1 and CDR2 sequences are SNHLY and FYNNEI. The V end lost 7 bases, the J end lost 4 bases, and 16 bases lay between the germline ends. The CDR3 runs 14 residues. The CDR3, as DNA: TGTGCCAGCATCCGGCAGGGAGGAGGCACTGAAGCTTTCTTT. Translated, it gives CASIRQGGGTEAFF.

The V and J genes are TRBV7-8 and TRBJ2-3, with 8 nucleotides matching TRBD2. Germline assignment: CDR1 SGHVS and CDR2 FQNEAQ. The CDR3 length is 14 residues. The V segment lost 1 base and the J segment 5 bases; nucleotides outside the gene matches: 2. CDR3 nucleotides: TGTGCCAGCAGCTTAGACGGGGGGGTAGATACGCAGTATTTT. Translated: CASSLDGGVDTQYF.

The chain joins TRBV7-2 to TRBJ1-5, with D possibly TRBD1 on 6 matching bases. Trimming left V 4 bases short and J 4 bases short, with 14 bases between. Germline V gene data show CDR1 as SGHTA and CDR2 as FQGNSA. The CDR3 covers 15 residues. The CDR3 DNA reads as TGTGCCAGCAGCTACACGACAGGTTGGAATCAGCCCCAGCATTTT. This gives the protein CASSYTTGWNQPQHF.

This clone was observed a single time. The chain employs TRBV11-3 and TRBJ2-3; 10 bases line up with TRBD2. Germline V gene data show CDR1 as SGHNT and CDR2 as YENEEA. The CDR3 length is 16 residues. V lost 1 base, J lost 1 base, and 2 bases stayed unmatched. The CDR3 DNA is TGTGCCAGCAGCTTAGGTCTAGCGGGGGGCACAGATACGCAGTATTTT. Residues: CASSLGLAGGTDTQYF. The full variable domain, its missing parts supplied by reference TRBV11-3 and TRBJ2-3, is EAGVVQSPRYKIIEKKQPVAFWCNPISGHNTLYWYLQNLGQGPELLIRYENEEAVDDSQLPKDRFSAERLKGVDSTLKIQPAELGDSAVYLCASSLGLAGGTDTQYFGPGTRLTVL.

V usage is TRBV5-1 and J usage is TRBJ2-5; 8 bases are a match to TRBD2. There are 16 residues in the CDR3. The trim removed 0 bases at V and 3 bases at J, leaving 7 bases unmatched. Germline loops: CDR1 SGHRS, CDR2 YFSETQ. The CDR3 protein is CASSLVGSGEKETQYF. The CDR3, as DNA: TGCGCCAGCAGCTTGGTCGGTAGCGGGGAAAAAGAGACCCAGTACTTC.

The CDR3 sequence is CASSLLGQGAAGELFF. DNA for the CDR3: TGTGCCAGCAGCTTGCTCGGACAGGGGGCTGCCGGGGAGCTGTTTTTT. The chain uses TRBV7-2 and TRBJ2-2, with 11 nucleotides matching TRBD1. Germline CDR1 reads SGHTA; CDR2 reads FQGNSA. J lost 6 bases, V lost 3 bases, and 6 bases had no gene match. The CDR3 covers 16 residues. Looking up the rest from reference TRBV7-2 and TRBJ2-2 gives the full variable domain: GAGVSQSPSNKVTEKGKDVELRCDPISGHTALYWYRQSLGQGLEFLIYFQGNSAPDKSGLPSDRFSAERTGGSVSTLTIQRTQQEDSAVYLCASSLLGQGAAGELFFGEGSRLTVL.

This chain connects TRBV5-6 to TRBJ2-7, with 8 nucleotides matching TRBD2. This CDR3 is built from 15 residues. V was pared by 0 bases and J by 4 bases, with 6 bases of the junction left unmatched. Germline values: CDR1 SGHDT, CDR2 YYEEEE. CDR3 in amino acids: CASSLEAGAQYEQYV. In DNA, the CDR3 is TGTGCCAGCAGCTTGGAAGCGGGGGCTCAATACGAGCAGTACGTC.

Concerning this clone itself: The same CDR3 also results from other DNA sequences found in this sample. This chain uses TRBV27 with TRBJ1-3, with unresolved D. Germline values: CDR1 MNHEY, CDR2 SMNVEV (reference sequence). The length of the CDR3 is 13 residues. The V and J ends lost 6 bases and 0 bases respectively, with 6 bases between them. As DNA, the CDR3 is TGTGCCAGCAGGGGCCTCTCTGGAAACACCATATATTTT. Its translation is CASRGLSGNTIYF.

This chain joins TRBV5-1 and TRBJ2-1; 12 positions match TRBD2. The V segment lost 1 base and the J segment 6 bases; nucleotides outside the gene matches: 8. Germline lookup yields CDR1 SGHRS and CDR2 YFSETQ. The CDR3 is 17 residues long. DNA for the CDR3: TGCGCCAGCAGCTTGCCCTCTAGCGGGAGGGCTTCCAATGAGCAGTTCTTC. Protein sequence: CASSLPSSGRASNEQFF.